The 12 T cell receptor beta chains below come from one sample, sequenced in a study of T cells in Graves' hyperthyroidism and ophthalmopathy. RNA transcripts were the template for amplifying TCR beta CDR3 regions. First-round RT-PCR with HTBI primers amplified the TCR CDR3 region. TCRdb reanalysed the multiplex PCR reads using MiXCR and keeps one entry per CDR3 protein. The sample yields fewer than 350,000 distinct CDR3 sequences, 21% seen once. The specimen sequenced was blood. All receptors derive from a woman between 50 and 59 years old with Graves' hyperthyroidism.

The chain employs TRBV10-1 and TRBJ2-7, with TRBD2 matching over 8 bases. J gave up 4 bases and V 6 bases, and 11 bases lay outside the gene matches. The CDR3 loop spans 15 amino acids. Germline CDR1 WNHNN, CDR2 SYGVQD (reference sequence). CDR3 residues: CASSDPGTRGYEQYF. CDR3 coding DNA: TGCGCCAGCAGCGACCCCGGGACTAGGGGGTACGAGCAGTACTTC.

The J gene is TRBJ1-5, the V gene TRBV27, with a possible D match to TRBD1 (6 bases). The V gene lost 6 bases and the J gene lost 4 bases, with 16 bases spanning the gap. CDR1 and CDR2 (germline): MNHEY, SMNVEV (reference sequence). This CDR3 has 15 residues. Here the CDR3 reads CASRPNGGGNQPQHF. The CDR3 DNA is TGTGCCAGCAGGCCGAATGGGGGCGGGAATCAGCCCCAGCATTTT.

This clonotype was observed at least ten times. J is TRBJ1-2 and V is TRBV2; no clear D gene. Trimming shortened V by 4 bases and J by 0 bases, and 12 bases separated the two germline ends. Germline CDR1 SNHLY, CDR2 FYNNEI. This CDR3 has 15 amino acids. CDR3 in amino acids: CASSGSANPNYGYTF. The CDR3 DNA follows: TGTGCCAGCAGTGGAAGCGCCAACCCTAACTATGGCTACACCTTC. Based on the CDR3 plus reference TRBV2 and TRBJ1-2, the full variable domain is EPEVTQTPSHQVTQMGQEVILRCVPISNHLYFYWYRQILGQKVEFLVSFYNNEISEKSEIFDDQFSVERPDGSNFTLKIRSTKLEDSAMYFCASSGSANPNYGYTFGSGTRLTVV.

This clonotype was observed at least ten times. This chain connects TRBV7-3 to TRBJ2-1; 11 nucleotides match TRBD2. CDR1 is SGHTA and CDR2 is FQGTGA in the germline V gene. The CDR3 loop spans 15 amino acids. V lost 5 bases to trimming and J lost 8 bases; unmatched junction nucleotides: 8. CDR3 amino acids: CASSPRLAGIDEQFF. CDR3 DNA sequence: TGTGCCAGCAGCCCACGACTAGCGGGAATTGATGAGCAGTTCTTC. Supplemented by reference TRBV7-3 and TRBJ2-1, the full variable domain reads GAGVSQTPSNKVTEKGKYVELRCDPISGHTALYWYRQSLGQGPEFLIYFQGTGAADDSGLPNDRFFAVRPEGSVSTLKIQRTERGDSAVYLCASSPRLAGIDEQFFGPGTRLTVL.

In its sample, this clonotype was seen many times. The chain joins TRBV5-8 to TRBJ1-1; tentative D call: TRBD1 (5 bases). The CDR3 covers 13 residues. The V gene's germline CDR1 is SGHTS and CDR2 YDEGEE. Between the trimmed V and J ends, which lost 4 bases and 4 bases, there was a span of 11 bases. The CDR3 sequence is CASSPPGGTEAFF. For the CDR3, the DNA is TGTGCCAGCAGCCCCCCGGGGGGCACTGAAGCTTTCTTT.

In its sample, this clonotype was seen many times. The gene calls are TRBV5-1 and TRBJ2-2, with D perhaps being TRBD1 or TRBD2 (5 bases each). CDR3 length equals 15 residues. Germline CDR1 is SGHRS and CDR2 is YFSETQ. V was clipped by 3 bases and J by 7 bases, with 16 bases between them. The CDR3 DNA follows: TGCGCCAGCAGCTCCACCGGGACCTATATCGGGGAGCTGTTTTTT. Translating gives CASSSTGTYIGELFF.

This clonotype was counted between two and nine times. This chain joins TRBV10-3 and TRBJ2-1; TRBD1 matches 12 bases. With V trimmed by 7 bases and J by 8 bases, 6 bases remained unmatched. CDR3 length: 14 residues. Per germline, CDR1 ENHRY and CDR2 SYGVKD. Here the CDR3 reads CAITPGQGADEQFF. The CDR3 coding sequence is TGTGCCATCACCCCGGGACAGGGGGCGGATGAGCAGTTCTTC.

In its sample, this clonotype was seen a few times. The chain employs TRBV15 and TRBJ2-3, with D possibly being TRBD1 (6 bases). The CDR3 contains 15 residues. The V gene's germline CDR1 is LNHNV and CDR2 YYDKDF (reference sequence). V was cut by 1 base and J by 4 bases, with 12 bases left in between. The CDR3 here is CATSRGGRNSDTQYF. The CDR3 DNA sequence: TGTGCCACCAGCAGAGGGGGGCGGAATTCAGATACGCAGTATTTT.

This clonotype was detected ten times or more. The chain recombines TRBV20-1 with TRBJ1-1, with D possibly TRBD1 on 6 matching bases. The V gene lost 7 bases and the J gene lost 2 bases, with 14 bases spanning the gap. CDR1 and CDR2 from the germline V gene are DFQATT and SNEGSKA (reference sequence). This CDR3 has 13 residues. CDR3 in DNA: TGCAGTGTTGTCGCAGGGGTAAACACTGAAGCTTTCTTT. Its translation is CSVVAGVNTEAFF.

This clonotype was seen at least ten times. The chain carries TRBV30 and TRBJ2-7; 9 bases align to TRBD1. Germline assignment: CDR1 GTSNPN and CDR2 SVGIG (reference sequence). V gave up 4 bases and J gave up 6 bases; unmatched junction bases: 7. The CDR3 spans 13 residues. Here the CDR3 DNA reads TGTGCCTGGAAAGTACAGGGGGCTGGCGAGCAGTACTTC. This sequence encodes CAWKVQGAGEQYF.

In its sample, this clonotype was seen many times. The V call is TRBV11-3, the J call TRBJ2-3; unclear D gene. This CDR3 comprises 15 residues. V lost 1 base and J lost 2, with 10 bases in between. CDR1 is SGHNT and CDR2 is YENEEA in the germline V gene. This CDR3 is CASSLGSTLTDTQYF. CDR3 DNA sequence: TGTGCCAGCAGCTTAGGGTCGACGCTCACAGATACGCAGTATTTT. The complete variable domain, with remaining parts taken from reference TRBV11-3 and TRBJ2-3, reads EAGVVQSPRYKIIEKKQPVAFWCNPISGHNTLYWYLQNLGQGPELLIRYENEEAVDDSQLPKDRFSAERLKGVDSTLKIQPAELGDSAVYLCASSLGSTLTDTQYFGPGTRLTVL.

This clonotype showed up many times. The chain carries TRBV18 and TRBJ2-1, with D possibly TRBD2 on 6 matching bases. In germline, CDR1 is KGHSH, CDR2 LQKENI. Deletions cut 2 bases from V and 9 bases from J, with 14 bases between. The CDR3 extends over 14 amino acids. As DNA, the CDR3 is TGTGCCAGCTCACCAAGACTAGATTCTCGTGAGCAGTTCTTC. It is translated as CASSPRLDSREQFF.